These T cell receptor beta chains were read from a single sample in a study of blood T cell repertoires in COVID-19. The assay was immunoSEQ multiplex PCR, and TCRdb's table has in-frame clones only and misses some. The repertoire holds about 250,000 clones, 80% to 85% seen once, with approximately 4.7% in the top ten. The sequenced sample was peripheral blood. The receptor set was obtained from a man aged 45 to 65 with active or convalescent COVID-19. Each CDR3 is given with its conserved first and last residue. Fields, in order: J gene, D gene, V gene, CDR3 DNA, CDR3 protein. D genes are given only for firm matches.

J gene: TRBJ1-1
D gene: NA
V gene: TRBV6-5
CDR3 DNA: TGTGCCAGCAGTTACTCCGGGGAGAGCACTGAAGCTTTCTTT
CDR3 protein: CASSYSGESTEAFF

J gene: TRBJ1-5
D gene: NA
V gene: TRBV9
CDR3 DNA: TGTGCCAGCAGCGCCTTTACGGGAGGATACCAGCCCCAGCATTTT
CDR3 protein: CASSAFTGGYQPQHF

J gene: TRBJ2-3
D gene: NA
V gene: TRBV3-1/TRBV3-2
CDR3 DNA: TGTGCCAGCAGCCTAGGCCAGGGGTTGTCTAGCACAGATACGCAGTATTTT
CDR3 protein: CASSLGQGLSSTDTQYF

J gene: TRBJ1-2
D gene: NA
V gene: TRBV10-3
CDR3 DNA: TGTGCCATCTACGGGGAGGTAGGGCCGGCCTATGGCTACACCTTC
CDR3 protein: CAIYGEVGPAYGYTF

J gene: TRBJ2-1
D gene: NA
V gene: TRBV5-1
CDR3 DNA: TGCGCCAGCAGCTCGGCGGGGGCGGTCTACAATGAGCAGTTCTTC
CDR3 protein: CASSSAGAVYNEQFF

J gene: TRBJ2-5
D gene: TRBD2
V gene: TRBV7-2
CDR3 DNA: TGTGCCTCCAGGGAAACTAGCGGGGGCGGGGAGACCCAGTACTTC
CDR3 protein: CASRETSGGGETQYF

J gene: TRBJ2-3
D gene: TRBD2
V gene: TRBV5-6
CDR3 DNA: TGTGCCAGCAGCTTGGGACTAGCTTTAGATACGCAGTATTTT
CDR3 protein: CASSLGLALDTQYF

J gene: TRBJ1-6
D gene: NA
V gene: TRBV6-5
CDR3 DNA: TGTGCCAGCAGTCCGTCGGCGGGGGTAATAACCCTCCACTTT
CDR3 protein: CASSPSAGVITLHF

J gene: TRBJ2-2
D gene: NA
V gene: TRBV5-1
CDR3 DNA: TGCGCCAGCAGCCCTTTGTCCAGGAACACCGGGGAGCTGTTTTTT
CDR3 protein: CASSPLSRNTGELFF

J gene: TRBJ2-7
D gene: TRBD1
V gene: TRBV7-9
CDR3 DNA: TGTGCCAGCAGCGGGGACAGGGTCTACGAGCAGTACTTC
CDR3 protein: CASSGDRVYEQYF

J gene: TRBJ1-1
D gene: TRBD1
V gene: TRBV2
CDR3 DNA: TGTGCCAGCAGTGAATTGACAGGGGGGAAAGCTTTCTTT
CDR3 protein: CASSELTGGKAFF

J gene: TRBJ2-3
D gene: NA
V gene: TRBV27
CDR3 DNA: TGTGCCAGCAGTTACGGACAGCTCACAGATACGCAGTATTTT
CDR3 protein: CASSYGQLTDTQYF

J gene: TRBJ1-1
D gene: TRBD1
V gene: TRBV10-1
CDR3 DNA: TGCGCCAGCAGTGAAGGAGGGGGCCGTAGAACTGAAGCTTTCTTT
CDR3 protein: CASSEGGGRRTEAFF

J gene: TRBJ1-1
D gene: NA
V gene: TRBV20-1
CDR3 DNA: TGCAGTGCCAAACTGTGGACTGAAGCTTTCTTT
CDR3 protein: CSAKLWTEAFF

J gene: TRBJ1-1
D gene: NA
V gene: TRBV10-3
CDR3 DNA: TGTGCCATCAGGGCCGGGTTTCAGAACACTGAAGCTTTCTTT
CDR3 protein: CAIRAGFQNTEAFF

J gene: TRBJ2-7
D gene: TRBD1
V gene: TRBV4-1
CDR3 DNA: TGCGCCAGCAGCCAGAGACAGACAGGGCCTTACGAGCAGTACTTC
CDR3 protein: CASSQRQTGPYEQYF

J gene: TRBJ2-3
D gene: TRBD2
V gene: TRBV7-2
CDR3 DNA: TGTGCCAGCAGCTCGGTTAGCGGGGGAGGTGGAGATACGCAGTATTTT
CDR3 protein: CASSSVSGGGGDTQYF

J gene: TRBJ1-2
D gene: TRBD1
V gene: TRBV2
CDR3 DNA: TGTGCCAGGCGAGGACAGGGTGTAAGTCGGTACACCTTC
CDR3 protein: CARRGQGVSRYTF

J gene: TRBJ2-7
D gene: TRBD1
V gene: TRBV30
CDR3 DNA: TGTGCCTGGAGTGGGTCGACAGGGGGCTATACCTACGAGCAGTACTTC
CDR3 protein: CAWSGSTGGYTYEQYF

J gene: TRBJ2-2
D gene: TRBD1
V gene: TRBV6-6
CDR3 DNA: TGTGCCAGCAGTAGGGACAGGGTCACCGGGGAGCTGTTTTTT
CDR3 protein: CASSRDRVTGELFF

J gene: TRBJ2-1
D gene: TRBD2
V gene: TRBV5-4
CDR3 DNA: TGTGCCAGCAGCCTCGGGGGGGCCTATTACAATGAGCAGTTCTTC
CDR3 protein: CASSLGGAYYNEQFF

J gene: TRBJ1-2
D gene: NA
V gene: TRBV4-3
CDR3 DNA: TGCGCCAGCAGCCAAGATGCCGGCAGGGGTCATGGCTACACCTTC
CDR3 protein: CASSQDAGRGHGYTF

J gene: TRBJ1-2
D gene: NA
V gene: TRBV10-3
CDR3 DNA: TGTGCCATCAGGGTGACAGCGACTAACTATGGCTACACCTTC
CDR3 protein: CAIRVTATNYGYTF

J gene: TRBJ1-1
D gene: NA
V gene: TRBV10-3
CDR3 DNA: TGTGCCATCAGTGACCCGGGTCTGAGAACTGAAGCTTTCTTT
CDR3 protein: CAISDPGLRTEAFF

J gene: TRBJ1-2
D gene: NA
V gene: TRBV28
CDR3 DNA: TGTGCCAGCAGTTGGGCCAGGCACGGCCTTAACTATGGCTACACCTTC
CDR3 protein: CASSWARHGLNYGYTF

J gene: TRBJ1-1
D gene: TRBD1
V gene: TRBV7-9
CDR3 DNA: TGTGCCAGCAGCTTTATGGGACAGGGCCCTAACACTGAAGCTTTCTTT
CDR3 protein: CASSFMGQGPNTEAFF